The T cell receptor (beta chain) described here comes from a study of a mutant IDH1 vaccine in newly diagnosed glioma. Study-level background: Earlier treatment was radiotherapy, temozolomide, or both, with most getting both.

This CDR3 is built from 13 residues. V lost 3 bases, J lost 2 bases, and 10 bases lay in between. Germline V CDR1 and CDR2: SQVTM, ANQGSEA. The table came from immunoSEQ multiplex PCR; TCRdb's copy has only in-frame clones and leaves some out. Here the sample spans roughly 70,000 clones, 65% to 85% being singletons. Of note for this clone: The target antigen is unknown.

Time point denoted: week 11, during vaccination. A 20-mer mutant IDH1 peptide at 300 ug was injected subcutaneously with topical imiquimod. This TCR was sampled from a woman aged 45-65 years with glioma. Sequencing was performed on PBMCs, taken from a glioma patient whose treatment included an IDH1 peptide vaccine. The chain carries TRBV29-1 and TRBJ1-2, with D perhaps matching TRBD1 (6 bases). The CDR3 DNA follows: TGCAGCGTTGATAGGAGGGGGAACTATGGCTACACCTTC. Translating it yields CSVDRRGNYGYTF.